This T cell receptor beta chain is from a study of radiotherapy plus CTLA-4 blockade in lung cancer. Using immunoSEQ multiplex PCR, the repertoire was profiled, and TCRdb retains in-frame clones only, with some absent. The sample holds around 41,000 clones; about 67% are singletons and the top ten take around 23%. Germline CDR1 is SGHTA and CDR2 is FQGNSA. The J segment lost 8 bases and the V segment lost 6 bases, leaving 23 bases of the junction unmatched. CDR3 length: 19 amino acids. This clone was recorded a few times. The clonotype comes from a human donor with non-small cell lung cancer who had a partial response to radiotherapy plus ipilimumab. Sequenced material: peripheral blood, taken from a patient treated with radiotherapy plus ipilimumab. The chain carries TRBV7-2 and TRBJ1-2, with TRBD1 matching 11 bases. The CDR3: CASSLFDRDRGNRLRGYTF. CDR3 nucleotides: TGTGCCAGCAGTCTGTTTGACCGGGACAGGGGGAATAGGTTAAGGGGCTACACCTTC.